The rows below give T cell receptor beta chains drawn from one sample of a study of blood T cell repertoires in COVID-19. This table comes from immunoSEQ multiplex PCR, and its TCRdb copy is limited to in-frame clones, with some not included. Seen here are hundreds of thousands of clones, around 86% observed once, and the top ten hold 1% to 1.5%. The specimen was peripheral blood. These receptors were collected from a man aged 65-85 years with acute or convalescent COVID-19. The conserved cysteine and the conserved F or W are not part of the CDR3 here. Size is omitted from some rows. Given values are once, few, many or a class for expanded clones.

>TRBV2|.|TRBJ2-1
ASSVGGEQF
>TRBV18|.|TRBJ1-6
ASSRSDLKVPGTLH
>TRBV23-1|.|TRBJ1-5
ASSPHPPTGYSNQPQH
>TRBV9|.|TRBJ2-3
ASSPRDYRSGDTQY
>TRBV5-1|.|TRBJ2-1
ASSLPRTSGNNEQF
>TRBV5-6|.|TRBJ2-5
ASSLTGVGETQY
>TRBV6-5|.|TRBJ2-3
ASMEGPTDTQY
>TRBV5-1|.|TRBJ2-2
ASSVDRGTGELF
>TRBV5-1|.|TRBJ2-2
ASSSRTGDTGELF
>TRBV6-4|.|TRBJ2-3
AITGGVPTDTQY
>TRBV15|once|TRBJ2-3
ATGRSGVSTDTQY
>TRBV27|few|TRBJ1-2
ASSSSSLTRGYT
>TRBV6-6|.|TRBJ2-7
ASSRVAGVGYEQY
>TRBV11-2|.|TRBJ1-5
ASSPGGGNQPQH
>TRBV6-5|.|TRBJ1-5
ASSPRTGRQPQH
>TRBV3-1/TRBV3-2|.|TRBJ1-5
ASSQFSTVQPQH
>TRBV5-1|.|TRBJ1-1
ASSLGESYTEAF
>TRBV27|.|TRBJ2-4
AIGQESPKNIQY
>TRBV4-2|.|TRBJ2-7
ASSQGGREPFYEQY
>TRBV5-5|once|TRBJ2-2
ASSLVSLGELF
>TRBV19|.|TRBJ2-1
ASSIGLAVYNEQF
>TRBV30|.|TRBJ1-5
AWTAGGSSNQPQH
>TRBV9|.|TRBJ2-7
ASSASTYEQY
>TRBV5-4|.|TRBJ1-1
ASNLQGAENTEAF
>TRBV7-2|.|TRBJ2-4
ASSPWNREESENIQY
>TRBV14|.|TRBJ1-2
ASSQGPGEYYGYT
>TRBV7-6|.|TRBJ2-3
ASSLELAGTGDTQY
>TRBV28|.|TRBJ2-7
ASTVGTNSYEQY
>TRBV18|.|TRBJ1-1
ASSPRQANTEAF
>TRBV11-1|.|TRBJ1-6
ASSYTGQGDSPLH
>TRBV6-5|.|TRBJ1-5
ASSWDSNNQPQH
>TRBV5-6|.|TRBJ2-7
ASSRLAGPMEQY
>TRBV7-9|.|TRBJ1-4
ASSLIRGGPNEKLF
>TRBV5-5|.|TRBJ1-1
ASSLTGDTEAF
>TRBV7-2|.|TRBJ1-1
ASSLEGRGWKTEAF
>TRBV10-3|.|TRBJ2-5
ATTGTSVASETQY
>TRBV6-5|.|TRBJ1-2
ASSYSTIGDGYT
>TRBV6-5|.|TRBJ1-5
AANTGGNQPQH
>TRBV6-7|.|TRBJ2-1
ASSWASAEDGEQF
>TRBV4-3|once|TRBJ2-1
ASSPLAGLDNEQF
>TRBV19|.|TRBJ2-7
ASSSLGGNIYEQY
>TRBV27|.|TRBJ1-6
ATRPTGAYNSPLH
>TRBV5-6|.|TRBJ1-3
ASSRRQTSGNTIY